This passage covers 6 T cell receptor beta chains from one sample sequenced in a study of T cell responses to AZD1222 COVID-19 vaccine. Generated by immunoSEQ multiplex PCR, the TCRdb table keeps only in-frame clones and is missing some. The sample consists of 110,000 or so clones, approximately 89% of them appearing once. Source: peripheral blood, taken 28 days after the second AZD1222 dose. All receptors derive from an adult who received the AZD1222 COVID-19 vaccine.

The chain is built from TRBV4-3 and TRBJ2-3; 7 nucleotides match TRBD2. With 0 bases clipped from V and 3 bases from J, the junction kept 3 bases outside the gene matches. CDR3 length: 15 residues. The germline V gene has CDR1 LGHNA and CDR2 YSLEER. CDR3 amino acids: CASSQDGGDTDTQYF. CDR3 DNA sequence: TGCGCCAGCAGCCAAGATGGGGGGGATACAGATACGCAGTATTTT.

The chain joins TRBV3-1 (or the pseudogene TRBV3-2) to TRBJ2-5; 10 bases match TRBD2. The CDR3 runs 21 residues. Germline V gene sequence: CDR1 LGHDT, CDR2 YNNKEL (reference sequence). V dropped 0 bases and J dropped 3; count of bases not matched to a gene: 19. In nucleotides, the CDR3 is TGTGCCAGCAGCCAAGAGGGGGGGCTAGCGGGAGCCACATACTGGGAAGAGACCCAGTACTTC. Translation gives CASSQEGGLAGATYWEETQYF.

A few counts support this clone. The chain joins TRBV18 to TRBJ2-7; D not certain. Germline V gene data show CDR1 as KGHSH and CDR2 as LQKENI. The V and J ends lost 0 bases and 5 bases respectively, with 8 bases between them. The CDR3 loop spans 13 amino acids. The chain's CDR3 is CASSPPNTDEQYF. The CDR3 nucleotides are TGTGCCAGCTCACCACCGAATACTGACGAGCAGTACTTC.

This chain uses TRBV7-3 with TRBJ1-3; D remains unclear. Per the germline V gene, CDR1 is SGHTA and CDR2 is FQGTGA. The CDR3 extends over 16 amino acids. Deletions cut 1 base from V and 0 bases from J, with 10 bases between. The CDR3 nucleotides read TGTGCCAGCAGCTTAATAGGCCCTCCCTCTGGAAACACCATATATTTT. Its protein is CASSLIGPPSGNTIYF.

The V and J genes are TRBV6-5 and TRBJ1-2; the D is unclear. The CDR3 covers 15 residues. Between the trimmed V and J ends, which lost 0 bases and 4 bases, there was a span of 12 bases. CDR1 is MNHEY, CDR2 SVGAGI, per germline. The DNA for the CDR3 is TGTGCCAGCAGTTACTCGGTGGTGGCCTCCTATGGCTACACCTTC. It specifies CASSYSVVASYGYTF.

The CDR3 nucleotides are TGCGCCAGCAGCCAAGGGCAGGGGGGCCAGCCCCAGCATTTT. Protein sequence: CASSQGQGGQPQHF. The chain couples TRBV4-1 to TRBJ1-5; 7 nucleotides match TRBD1. There are 14 residues in the CDR3. Germline V gene sequence: CDR1 MGHRA, CDR2 YSYEKL. The J segment lost 7 bases and the V segment lost 1 base, leaving 4 bases of the junction unmatched.